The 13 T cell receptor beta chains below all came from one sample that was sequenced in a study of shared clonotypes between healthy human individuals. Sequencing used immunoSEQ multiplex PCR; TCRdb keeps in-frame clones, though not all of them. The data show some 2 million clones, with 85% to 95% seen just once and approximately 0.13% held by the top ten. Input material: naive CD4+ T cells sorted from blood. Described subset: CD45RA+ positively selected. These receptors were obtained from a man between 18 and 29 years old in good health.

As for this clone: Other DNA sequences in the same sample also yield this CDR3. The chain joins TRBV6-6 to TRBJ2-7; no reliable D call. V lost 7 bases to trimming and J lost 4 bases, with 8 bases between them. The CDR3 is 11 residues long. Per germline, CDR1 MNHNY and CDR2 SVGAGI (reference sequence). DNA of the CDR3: TGTGCCAGCACCCAAGGGTACGAGCAGTACTTC. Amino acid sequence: CASTQGYEQYF.

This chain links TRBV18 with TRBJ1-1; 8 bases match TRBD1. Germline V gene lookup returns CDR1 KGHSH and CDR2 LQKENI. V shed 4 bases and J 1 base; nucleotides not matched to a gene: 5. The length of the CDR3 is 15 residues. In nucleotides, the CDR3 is TGTGCCAGCTCACAGACAGGGGTCCCGAACACTGAAGCTTTCTTT. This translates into CASSQTGVPNTEAFF.

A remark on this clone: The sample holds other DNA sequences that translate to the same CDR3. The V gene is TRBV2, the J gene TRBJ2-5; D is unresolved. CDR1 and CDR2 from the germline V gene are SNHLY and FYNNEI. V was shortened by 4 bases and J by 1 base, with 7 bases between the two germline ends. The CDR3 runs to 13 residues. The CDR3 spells CASSGRIQETQYF. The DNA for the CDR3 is TGTGCCAGCAGTGGCAGGATCCAAGAGACCCAGTACTTC.

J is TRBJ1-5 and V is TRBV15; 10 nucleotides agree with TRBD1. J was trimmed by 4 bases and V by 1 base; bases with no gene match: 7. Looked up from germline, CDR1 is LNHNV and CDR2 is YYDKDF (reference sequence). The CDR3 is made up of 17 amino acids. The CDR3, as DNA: TGTGCCACCAGCAGAGGAACGGGACAGGGGATTAATCAGCCCCAGCATTTT. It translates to CATSRGTGQGINQPQHF.

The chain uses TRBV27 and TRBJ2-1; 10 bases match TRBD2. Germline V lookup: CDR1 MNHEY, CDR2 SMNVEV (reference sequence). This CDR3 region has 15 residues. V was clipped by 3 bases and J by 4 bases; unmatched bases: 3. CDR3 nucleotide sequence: TGTGCCAGCAGTTTCGGGACTAGCGTATACAATGAGCAGTTCTTC. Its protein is CASSFGTSVYNEQFF.

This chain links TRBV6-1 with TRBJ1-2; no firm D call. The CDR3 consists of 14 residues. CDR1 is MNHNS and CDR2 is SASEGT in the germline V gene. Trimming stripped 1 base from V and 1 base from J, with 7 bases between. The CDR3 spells CASSEERNNYGYTF. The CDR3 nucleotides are TGTGCCAGCAGTGAAGAACGGAATAACTATGGCTACACCTTC.

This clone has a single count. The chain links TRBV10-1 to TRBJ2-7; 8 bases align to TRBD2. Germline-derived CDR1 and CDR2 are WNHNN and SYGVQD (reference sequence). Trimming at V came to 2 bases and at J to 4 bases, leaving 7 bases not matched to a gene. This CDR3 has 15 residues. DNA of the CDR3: TGCGCCAGCAGTGAGGAAAGCGGGAGCCCTTACGAGCAGTACTTC. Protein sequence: CASSEESGSPYEQYF.

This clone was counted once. The CDR3 nucleotides are TGTGCCAGCAGCTTGCTGCTAGCGGGGACGGAGGGGGAGCTGTTTTTT. The encoded protein is CASSLLLAGTEGELFF. The V call is TRBV5-6, the J call TRBJ2-2; TRBD2 matches 9 bases. The CDR3 runs to 16 residues. Germline V gene sequence: CDR1 SGHDT, CDR2 YYEEEE. With V trimmed by 1 base and J by 8 bases, 9 bases remained unmatched. The full variable domain, in which reference TRBV5-6 and TRBJ2-2 provide the parts outside the CDR3, is DAGVTQSPTHLIKTRGQQVTLRCSPKSGHDTVSWYQQALGQGPQFIFQYYEEEERQRGNFPDRFSGHQFPNYSSELNVNALLLGDSALYLCASSLLLAGTEGELFFGEGSRLTVL.

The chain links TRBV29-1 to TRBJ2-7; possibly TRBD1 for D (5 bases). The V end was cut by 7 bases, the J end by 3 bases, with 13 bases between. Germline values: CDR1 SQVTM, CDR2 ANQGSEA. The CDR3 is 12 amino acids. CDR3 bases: TGCAGCGGTCAGGGTTTCGGCTACGAGCAGTACTTC. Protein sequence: CSGQGFGYEQYF.

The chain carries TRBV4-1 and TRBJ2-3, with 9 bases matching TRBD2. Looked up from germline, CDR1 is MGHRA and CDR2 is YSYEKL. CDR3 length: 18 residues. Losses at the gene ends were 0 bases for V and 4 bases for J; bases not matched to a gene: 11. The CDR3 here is CASSQEGRASGAPDTQYF. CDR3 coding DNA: TGCGCCAGCAGCCAAGAGGGTCGGGCTAGCGGGGCCCCAGATACGCAGTATTTT.

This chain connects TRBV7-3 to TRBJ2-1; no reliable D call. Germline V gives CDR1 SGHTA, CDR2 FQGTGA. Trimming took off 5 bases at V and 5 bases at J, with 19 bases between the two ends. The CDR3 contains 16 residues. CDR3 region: CASSPGLSGLNNEQFF. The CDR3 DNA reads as TGTGCCAGCAGCCCCGGTTTATCTGGGTTGAACAATGAGCAGTTCTTC.

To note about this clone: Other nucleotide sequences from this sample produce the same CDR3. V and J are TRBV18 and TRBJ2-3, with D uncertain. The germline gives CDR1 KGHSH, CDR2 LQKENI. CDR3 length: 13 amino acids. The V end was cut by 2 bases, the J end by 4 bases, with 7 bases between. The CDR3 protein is CASSPGLADTQYF. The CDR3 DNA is TGTGCCAGCTCACCAGGGTTGGCAGATACGCAGTATTTT.

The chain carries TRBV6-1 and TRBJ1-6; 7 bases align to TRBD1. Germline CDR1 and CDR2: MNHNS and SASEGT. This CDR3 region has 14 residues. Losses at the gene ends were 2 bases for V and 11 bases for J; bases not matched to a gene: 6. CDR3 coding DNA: TGTGCCAGCAGTGAAACAGGGGCCTGGACACCCCTCCACTTT. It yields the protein CASSETGAWTPLHF.